This entry is about one T cell receptor (beta chain). The data are from a study of blood T cell repertoires in COVID-19. Overall study: T cells, B-cell-depleted T cells, or PBMCs provided the cDNA or gDNA that served as material.

Repertoires were generated with immunoSEQ multiplex PCR, while TCRdb's copy carries only in-frame clones and drops some. The sample lists 150,000 to 200,000 clones; approximately 83% were seen once. The source material was peripheral blood. The origin of this receptor is a man between 45 and 60 years old with active or convalescent COVID-19.

CDR3 in amino acids: CASCTQGTTEAFF. CDR3 DNA: TGTGCCAGCTGCACACAGGGGACGACTGAAGCTTTCTTT. The J gene is TRBJ1-1, the V gene TRBV3-1 (or the pseudogene TRBV3-2), with 7 nucleotides matching TRBD1. The trim removed 8 bases at V and 5 bases at J, leaving 8 bases unmatched. The CDR3 totals 13 residues. CDR1 is LGHDT and CDR2 is YNNKEL in the germline V gene (reference sequence).